This T cell receptor beta chain was captured by sequencing in a study of T-cell reconstitution after alpha-beta-depleted transplantation in children (dated by TCRdb to about 2016). With regard to the full study: Using TCR repertoire profiling, the study quantitatively followed how T-cell immune reconstitution unfolded in children after TCRalphabeta/CD19-depleted allogeneic hematopoietic cell transplantation. The paper as a whole reports these results and caveats: Hyperexpanded clone frequencies declined over subsequent months; after one year, T-cell counts and TCRbeta diversity were mostly attributed to newly produced T cells. In some patients, the high TCRbeta diversity seen at day 60 was put down to recipient T cells and intrathymic progenitors that had survived conditioning. The apparently early recovery of alphabetaT-cell counts about two months after transplant reportedly depended on only several hundred rapidly expanded clones that came from non-depleted graft cells.

With respect to this clonotype: No cognate antigen has been identified for it. Per-base quality was not reported, and no clone a single base away is much larger than it.

Libraries were prepared through PCR. The sample was run on an Illumina HiSeq 2500. To normalize quantification of the TCRbeta repertoire, the TCR libraries were built with molecular barcoding that relied on unique molecular identifiers. TCRdb itself trimmed the public reads at Q25 with fastp, ran MiXCR and retained productive beta chains. For every CDR3 protein sequence, its rows merge into one entry that carries the most common genes and DNA. This sample comprises about 980,000 distinct CDR3 sequences, 25% to 35% of them detected only once. The ten largest make up under 30% of the sample. CDR1 is given as LGHDT and CDR2 as YNNKEL, both from the germline V gene (reference sequence). Spanning cysteine to phenylalanine, the CDR3 consists of 15 amino acids. Kept here is only the CDR3 DNA, which spans 45 bases and is read in frame from base 1. V is trimmed back by 3 bases and J by 4 bases, and the junction contains 7 bases that no gene match accounts for.

The treatment or condition label, as the study defines it: allogeneic hematopoietic cell transplantation with graft depleted of TCRalphabeta T cells and CD19 B cells. The transplant recipients were children given TCRalphabeta/CD19-depleted allogeneic hematopoietic cell grafts. The sequence links TRBV3-1 to TRBJ2-5; 8 central nucleotides agree with TRBD1. The sample consisted of PBMCs, mostly from graft donor cells, taken 360 days after TCRalphabeta/CD19-depleted stem cell transplant. The source is a boy in the first two years of life who had a stem cell transplant for SCID, so the T cells may come from the graft donor. Here is the DNA: TGTGCCAGCAGCCATTCAATAGACAGGGGAGAGACCCAGTACTTC. It translates to CASSHSIDRGETQYF.